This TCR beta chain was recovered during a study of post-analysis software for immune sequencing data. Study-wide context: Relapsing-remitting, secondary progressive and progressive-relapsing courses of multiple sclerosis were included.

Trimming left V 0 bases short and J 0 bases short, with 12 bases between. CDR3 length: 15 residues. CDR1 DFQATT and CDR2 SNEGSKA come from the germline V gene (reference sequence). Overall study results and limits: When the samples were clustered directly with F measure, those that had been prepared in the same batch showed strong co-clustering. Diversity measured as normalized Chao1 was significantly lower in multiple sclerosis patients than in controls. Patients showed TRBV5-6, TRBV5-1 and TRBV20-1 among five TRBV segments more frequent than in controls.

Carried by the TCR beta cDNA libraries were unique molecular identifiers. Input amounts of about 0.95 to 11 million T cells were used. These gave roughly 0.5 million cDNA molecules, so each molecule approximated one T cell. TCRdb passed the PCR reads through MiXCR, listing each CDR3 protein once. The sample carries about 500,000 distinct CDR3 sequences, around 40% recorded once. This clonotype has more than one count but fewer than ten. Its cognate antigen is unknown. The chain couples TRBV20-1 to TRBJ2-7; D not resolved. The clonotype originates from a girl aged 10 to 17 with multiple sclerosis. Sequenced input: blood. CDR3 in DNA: TGCAGTGCTAGAGATCGGGTAAAGGCCTCCTACGAGCAGTACTTC. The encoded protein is CSARDRVKASYEQYF.